This entry features one T cell receptor (beta chain) sequence. There is no known antigen for this receptor. No base quality information exists; no much larger clone differs at one position. This specimen's time point label, per the study, means: week 23, last vaccination. Each vaccine dose, consisting of 300 ug of a 20-mer mutant IDH1 peptide in Montanide, was administered subcutaneously with topical imiquimod. Newly diagnosed WHO grade 3 or 4 IDH1-mutant astrocytomas showing loss of nuclear ATRX were present in the donors. The samples were drawn from NOA16, a multicentre, single-arm, open-label phase I trial in Germany that tested a mutant IDH1 peptide vaccine in humans for the first time. Genomic DNA for TCRB sequencing was extracted from EDTA blood using the DNeasy Blood and Tissue Kit. The receptor library was made with the immunoSEQ multiplex PCR assay. Rearranged TCR beta chain sequences were amplified with the hsTCRB Kit following the manufacturer's protocol. TCRB libraries were sequenced on an Illumina MiSeq. The original pipeline was this. The kit vendor's proprietary platform handled demultiplexing, trimming and gene mapping. Imported from immuneACCESS, the table was reduced by TCRdb to in-frame sequences with V and J called. These copies leave out some clones; in studies compared against another copy, an unresolved V gene accounts for under half, and the cause of the remainder is not known. That table supplies the V and J calls and clone size; D and trimming were determined from the DNA. Recorded for this sample are some 70,000 clones; 84% of them occurred a single time. 10% to 15% of the sample comes from the top ten.

The source of the sample is a study of a mutant IDH1 vaccine in newly diagnosed glioma (dated by TCRdb to the early 2020s). Background on the whole study: Eight vaccinations were administered to patients in weeks 1, 3, 5, 7, 11, 15, 19 and 23, corresponding to visits V03 through V10. Vaccination was initiated 4-6 weeks after radiotherapy alone, or concurrently with temozolomide cycles in the chemotherapy-containing groups. Of the roughly 30 treated patients, around 62% were male and roughly 40% were female, and a mean age of 40.4 years was recorded. Prior to enrollment, patients had been given standard therapy consisting of radiotherapy alone, temozolomide alone, or radiochemotherapy with temozolomide, with the combination given to most patients. Six visits were used for peripheral blood collection: V03 (baseline), V05, V07, V10, V12 and V13. For exploratory analyses, about 25 treated patients had longitudinal TCRB deep sequencing done wherever samples were available. Findings and caveats that apply to the study as a whole: The authors noted that analyses of patient blood samples could not be reproduced because of sample limitations. Immune responses induced by the vaccine were seen in over 80% of patients across multiple MHC alleles. PBMC samples for TCRB deep sequencing were selected based on availability. Changes in the top peripheral T cell clonotypes picked up by TCRB sequencing did not appear to be linked to pseudoprogression.

The germline V gene sets CDR1 to SGHRS and CDR2 to YFSETQ. The junction shows trimming of 3 bases on V and 4 bases on J, and the gene matches do not reach 12 bases of it. The CDR3 contains 16 residues, cysteine and phenylalanine counted. The retained sequence is limited to the CDR3, 48 bases, with the frame set at the first base. This receptor was identified in a man aged 18 to 29 with glioma. Recombination connected TRBV5-1 to TRBJ1-2, and 7 junction bases match TRBD1. The specimen comprised PBMCs, sampled from a glioma patient whose treatment included an IDH1 peptide vaccine. The CDR3 protein is CASSSNGGGGAYGYTF. The nucleotide sequence reads as follows: TGCGCCAGCAGCTCAAACGGGGGAGGGGGCGCCTATGGCTACACCTTC.